These T cell receptor beta chains were read from a single sample in a study of naive and memory T cell subsets. TCRdb re-derived calls from the 5' RACE reads in MiXCR, one entry per CDR3 protein. The data hold roughly 60,000 distinct CDR3 sequences, with over 7% observed a single time. The receptors were sampled from a male donor in good health. The conserved cysteine and the conserved F or W are not part of the CDR3 here.

J gene: TRBJ2-3; V gene: TRBV19; CDR3 protein: ASRGRGTDTQY
J gene: TRBJ2-5; V gene: TRBV20-1; CDR3 protein: SAKGGQETQY
J gene: TRBJ2-7; V gene: TRBV18; CDR3 protein: ASSPPGPSYEQY
J gene: TRBJ2-7; V gene: TRBV10-1; CDR3 protein: ASSGDPSYEQY
J gene: TRBJ2-1; V gene: TRBV20-1; CDR3 protein: SAPGRRGEVEQF
J gene: TRBJ1-2; V gene: TRBV12-3/TRBV12-4; CDR3 protein: ASTLGAGPDYGYT
J gene: TRBJ2-1; V gene: TRBV6-6; CDR3 protein: ASRRLAGDYNEQF
J gene: TRBJ2-2; V gene: TRBV14; CDR3 protein: ASSQTGTGITGELF
J gene: TRBJ2-7; V gene: TRBV6-5; CDR3 protein: ASTYSGTASYEQY
J gene: TRBJ2-5; V gene: TRBV10-1; CDR3 protein: ASSGSGEAQETQY
J gene: TRBJ2-3; V gene: TRBV5-1; CDR3 protein: ASSGTSGTDTQY
J gene: TRBJ2-1; V gene: TRBV29-1; CDR3 protein: SADPGQNYNEQF
J gene: TRBJ2-7; V gene: TRBV6-5; CDR3 protein: ASSPPVGGSYEQY
J gene: TRBJ1-2; V gene: TRBV29-1; CDR3 protein: SVDWGRSYGYT
J gene: TRBJ2-3; V gene: TRBV6-6; CDR3 protein: ASSSTSGGSYTQY
J gene: TRBJ2-1; V gene: TRBV6-5; CDR3 protein: ASIGTAGGQFNEQF
J gene: TRBJ2-6; V gene: TRBV20-1; CDR3 protein: SAWTGGTSGANVLT
J gene: TRBJ2-1; V gene: TRBV20-1; CDR3 protein: SASDGGAHNEQF
J gene: TRBJ1-1; V gene: TRBV29-1; CDR3 protein: SVEGEVYTEAF
J gene: TRBJ2-5; V gene: TRBV15; CDR3 protein: ATSNGDKELETQY
J gene: TRBJ1-1; V gene: TRBV9; CDR3 protein: ASSPQDGAF